Listed below are T cell receptor beta chains from one sample, sequenced in a study of T cell repertoires in cytomegalovirus infection. TCRdb analysed the reads with MiXCR anew, one entry per CDR3 protein. The sample holds some 900,000 distinct CDR3 sequences; about 33% are singletons and the top ten take about an eighth. These receptors' targets are unknown. This sample comprised cultured CD8+ T cells from PBMCs, obtained from culture after CMV antigen stimulation. These receptors were taken from a human donor in good health (CMV status not recorded). Some clones in this sample may be carry-over from other donors' samples. CDR3s include the opening cysteine and the closing phenylalanine or tryptophan. Fields, in order: D gene, V gene, J gene, clone size, CDR3 protein, CDR3 DNA. The D gene is left open where the match is weak. Size is stated for part of the rows, as once, few or many counts, or as a class when the clone is expanded.

>-|TRBV2|TRBJ2-1|-
CARDAGAEGLLNEQFF
TGTGCCAGAGATGCTGGGGCAGAGGGCCTTCTGAATGAGCAGTTCTTC
>-|TRBV7-9|TRBJ2-5|-
CASSLSREQETQYF
TGTGCCAGCAGCTTATCCAGAGAACAAGAGACCCAGTACTTC
>-|TRBV24-1|TRBJ2-2|many
CATSDLRSKTGELFF
TGTGCCACCAGTGATTTGCGCAGTAAAACCGGGGAGCTGTTTTTT
>-|TRBV6-2/TRBV6-3|TRBJ1-1|-
CASSYPDRLDTEAFF
TGTGCCAGCAGTTACCCAGACAGGTTGGACACTGAAGCTTTCTTT
>-|TRBV4-3|TRBJ2-2|-
CASLPEAGSTGELFF
TGCGCCAGCCTTCCCGAGGCGGGCTCCACCGGGGAGCTGTTTTTT
>TRBD2|TRBV12-3/TRBV12-4|TRBJ2-3|-
CASSPTNTGTIMYF
TGTGCCAGCAGTCCGACCAATACCGGGACTATTATGTATTTT
>-|TRBV10-3|TRBJ2-7|-
CAISEPVGKASRIYEQYF
TGTGCCATCAGTGAGCCCGTAGGCAAAGCCAGCCGAATCTACGAGCAGTACTTC
>TRBD1|TRBV20-1|TRBJ2-2|few
CSARVSDRGLTGELFF
TGCAGTGCTAGAGTTAGTGACAGGGGGCTCACCGGGGAGCTGTTTTTT
>TRBD1|TRBV14|TRBJ1-2|-
CASSPRGPYYGYTF
TGTGCCAGCAGCCCGAGGGGGCCCTACTATGGCTACACCTTC
>-|TRBV27|TRBJ1-5|-
CASSPGVWDKNHPPQHF
TGTGCCAGCAGTCCAGGGGTGTGGGACAAGAACCACCCGCCCCAGCATTTT
>-|TRBV7-2|TRBJ2-7|many
CASSLVVGSRDEQYF
TGTGCCAGCAGCTTAGTCGTGGGGTCCCGTGACGAGCAGTACTTC
>-|TRBV12-3/TRBV12-4|TRBJ2-3|-
CASGRISTDTQYF
TGTGCCAGCGGACGCATTAGCACAGATACGCAGTATTTT
>TRBD1|TRBV5-3|TRBJ2-1|-
CASSTWTGVDHEQFF
TGTGCCAGCAGCACTTGGACAGGGGTGGACCATGAGCAGTTCTTC
>TRBD1|TRBV7-3|TRBJ1-2|-
CVSSAGQSNYGYTF
TGTGTCAGCAGCGCGGGACAGTCCAACTATGGCTACACCTTC
>-|TRBV27|TRBJ1-1|-
CANSFVGNTEAFF
TGTGCCAACAGTTTCGTGGGAAACACTGAAGCTTTCTTT
>-|TRBV4-3|TRBJ2-3|-
CASSQADGADTQYF
TGCGCCAGCAGCCAAGCCGACGGGGCGGATACGCAGTATTTT
>TRBD2|TRBV3-1|TRBJ2-5|-
CASSQAGGPPETQYF
TGTGCCAGCAGCCAGGCGGGGGGTCCTCCAGAGACCCAGTACTTC
>TRBD2|TRBV5-1|TRBJ2-3|-
CASSRTLLAGGPADTQYF
TGCGCCAGCAGCCGGACGTTGCTAGCGGGGGGGCCGGCAGATACGCAGTATTTT
>-|TRBV2|TRBJ2-3|few
CASNGRDTQYF
TGTGCCAGCAATGGCCGGGATACGCAGTATTTT
>-|TRBV6-5|TRBJ2-2|-
CASLPPGGENTGELFF
TGTGCCAGCCTCCCCCCGGGCGGCGAAAACACCGGGGAGCTGTTTTTT
>TRBD1|TRBV7-4|TRBJ1-3|-
CASSSEKPTGKKNTIYF
TGTGCCAGCAGCTCCGAAAAACCGACAGGGAAAAAGAACACCATATATTTT
>TRBD1|TRBV7-9|TRBJ1-4|-
CASSAPDRGDEKLFF
TGTGCCAGCAGCGCCCCTGACAGGGGTGATGAAAAACTGTTTTTT
>TRBD1|TRBV7-8|TRBJ2-4|many
CASSLNRGGPAKNIQYF
TGTGCCAGCAGCTTAAACCGAGGGGGCCCTGCCAAAAACATTCAGTACTTC
>-|TRBV10-3|TRBJ1-1|-
CAISGHNTEAFF
TGTGCCATCAGTGGACATAACACTGAAGCTTTCTTT
>TRBD1|TRBV7-9|TRBJ1-2|-
CASSLAPRTGLNYGYTF
TGTGCCAGCAGCTTAGCGCCCAGGACAGGCCTTAACTATGGCTACACCTTC
>TRBD1|TRBV20-1|TRBJ1-2|-
CSARSEQGDYYGYTF
TGCAGTGCTAGGTCGGAACAGGGGGACTACTATGGCTACACCTTC
>-|TRBV15|TRBJ2-1|-
CATSREGGSYNEQFF
TGTGCCACCAGCAGAGAAGGGGGCTCCTACAATGAGCAGTTCTTC